This record concerns one T cell receptor beta chain sequence. The ends were cut back, 3 bases at V and 9 bases at J, with 11 bases in the middle. This CDR3 region has 12 residues. In germline, CDR1 is SGHVS, CDR2 FQNEAQ. Clones were sequenced by immunoSEQ multiplex PCR, and TCRdb holds only the in-frame ones, with some missing. The repertoire has some 120,000 clones, around 86% of them found once; the top ten carry 1.2%. This sample stems from a study of T cell responses to AZD1222 COVID-19 vaccine. This sequence joins TRBV7-8 and TRBJ2-5, with D possibly being TRBD2 (6 bases). This sequence originates from an adult in good health. This specimen was peripheral blood, taken on day 0 of AZD1222 vaccination. CDR3 in amino acids: CASSLTTGAQYF. For the CDR3, the DNA is TGTGCCAGCAGCTTGACGACGGGGGCCCAGTACTTC. The variable domain in full, with the rest retrieved from reference TRBV7-8 and TRBJ2-5, is GAGVSQSPRYKVAKRGQDVALRCDPISGHVSLFWYQQALGQGPEFLTYFQNEAQLDKSGLPSDRFFAERPEGSVSTLKIQRTQQEDSAVYLCASSLTTGAQYFGPGTRLLVL.